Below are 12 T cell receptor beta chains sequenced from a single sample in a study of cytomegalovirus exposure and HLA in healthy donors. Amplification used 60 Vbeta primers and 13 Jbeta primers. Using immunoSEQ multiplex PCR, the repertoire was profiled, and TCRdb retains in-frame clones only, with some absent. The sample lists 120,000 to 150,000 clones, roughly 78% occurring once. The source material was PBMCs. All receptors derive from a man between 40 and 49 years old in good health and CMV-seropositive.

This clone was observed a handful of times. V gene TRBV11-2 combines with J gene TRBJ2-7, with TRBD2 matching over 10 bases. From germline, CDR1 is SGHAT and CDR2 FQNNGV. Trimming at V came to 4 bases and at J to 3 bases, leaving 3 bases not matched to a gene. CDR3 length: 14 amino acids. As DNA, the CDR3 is TGTGCCAGCAGCTCCTCTAGCGGGAGCTACGAGCAGTACTTC. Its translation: CASSSSSGSYEQYF.

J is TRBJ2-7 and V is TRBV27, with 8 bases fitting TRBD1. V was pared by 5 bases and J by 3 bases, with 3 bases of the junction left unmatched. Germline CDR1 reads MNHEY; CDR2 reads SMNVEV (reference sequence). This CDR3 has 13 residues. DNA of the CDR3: TGTGCCAGCAGTCAGGGGACAGGCTACGAGCAGTACTTC. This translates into CASSQGTGYEQYF.

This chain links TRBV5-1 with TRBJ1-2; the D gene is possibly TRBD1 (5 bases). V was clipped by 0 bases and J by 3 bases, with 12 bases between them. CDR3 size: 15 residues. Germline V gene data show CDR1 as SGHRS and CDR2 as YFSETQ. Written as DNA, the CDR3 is TGCGCCAGCAGCTTGGTCACCGGGGGGGACTATGGCTACACCTTC. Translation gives CASSLVTGGDYGYTF.

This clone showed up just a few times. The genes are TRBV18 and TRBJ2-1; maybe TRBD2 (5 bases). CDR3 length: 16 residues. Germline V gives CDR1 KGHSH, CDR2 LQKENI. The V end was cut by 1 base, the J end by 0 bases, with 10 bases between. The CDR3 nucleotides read TGTGCCAGCTCACCACAGGAGCGGAGCTCCTACAATGAGCAGTTCTTC. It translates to CASSPQERSSYNEQFF. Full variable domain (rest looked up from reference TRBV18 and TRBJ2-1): NAGVMQNPRHLVRRRGQEARLRCSPMKGHSHVYWYRQLPEEGLKFMVYLQKENIIDESGMPKERFSAEFPKEGPSILRIQQVVRGDSAAYFCASSPQERSSYNEQFFGPGTRLTVL.

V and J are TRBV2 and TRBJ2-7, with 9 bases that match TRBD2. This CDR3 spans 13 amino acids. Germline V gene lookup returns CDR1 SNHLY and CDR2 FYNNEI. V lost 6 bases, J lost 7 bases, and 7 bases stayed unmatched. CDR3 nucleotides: TGTGCCAGCAGGGGGACTAGCTCGGAAGAGCAGTACTTC. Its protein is CASRGTSSEEQYF.

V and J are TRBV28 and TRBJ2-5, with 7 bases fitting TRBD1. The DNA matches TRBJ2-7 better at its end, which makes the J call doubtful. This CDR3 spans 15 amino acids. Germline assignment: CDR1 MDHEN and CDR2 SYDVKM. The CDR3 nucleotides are TGTGCCAGCAGTTTGGGACAGCTCGTGGCCTACGAGCAGTACTTC. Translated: CASSLGQLVAYEQYF.

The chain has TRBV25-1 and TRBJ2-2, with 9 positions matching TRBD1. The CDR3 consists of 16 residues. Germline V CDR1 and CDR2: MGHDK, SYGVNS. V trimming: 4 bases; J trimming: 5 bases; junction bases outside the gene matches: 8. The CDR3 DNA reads TGTGCCAGCAGTGCCTACAGGGGGCAAGGGACCGGGGAGCTGTTTTTT. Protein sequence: CASSAYRGQGTGELFF. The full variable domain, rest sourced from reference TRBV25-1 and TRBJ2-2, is EADIYQTPRYLVIGTGKKITLECSQTMGHDKMYWYQQDPGMELHLIHYSYGVNSTEKGDLSSESTVSRIRTEHFPLTLESARPSHTSQYLCASSAYRGQGTGELFFGEGSRLTVL.

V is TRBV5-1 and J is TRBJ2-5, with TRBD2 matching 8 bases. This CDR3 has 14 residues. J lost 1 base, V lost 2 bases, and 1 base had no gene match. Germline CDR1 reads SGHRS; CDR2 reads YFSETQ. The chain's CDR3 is CASSFGTSQETQYF. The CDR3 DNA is TGCGCCAGCAGCTTTGGGACTAGCCAAGAGACCCAGTACTTC.

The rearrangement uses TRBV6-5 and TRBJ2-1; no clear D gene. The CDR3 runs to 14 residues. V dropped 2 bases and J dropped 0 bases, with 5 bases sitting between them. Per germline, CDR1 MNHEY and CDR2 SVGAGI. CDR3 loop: CASSYEPSYNEQFF. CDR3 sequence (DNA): TGTGCCAGCAGTTACGAGCCCTCCTACAATGAGCAGTTCTTC.

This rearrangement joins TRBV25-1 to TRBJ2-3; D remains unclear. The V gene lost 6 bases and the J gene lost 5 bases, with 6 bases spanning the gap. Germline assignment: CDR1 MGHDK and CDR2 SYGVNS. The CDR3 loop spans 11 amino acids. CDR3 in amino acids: CASSVGDTQYF. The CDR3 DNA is TGTGCCAGCAGCGTCGGAGATACGCAGTATTTT.

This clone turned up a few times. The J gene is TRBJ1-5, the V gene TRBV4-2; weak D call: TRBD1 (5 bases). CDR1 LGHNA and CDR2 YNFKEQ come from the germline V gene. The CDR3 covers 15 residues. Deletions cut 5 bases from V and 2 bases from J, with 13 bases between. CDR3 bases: TGTGCCAGCAGCTATTTTGAAGGGGGCAATCAGCCCCAGCATTTT. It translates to CASSYFEGGNQPQHF.

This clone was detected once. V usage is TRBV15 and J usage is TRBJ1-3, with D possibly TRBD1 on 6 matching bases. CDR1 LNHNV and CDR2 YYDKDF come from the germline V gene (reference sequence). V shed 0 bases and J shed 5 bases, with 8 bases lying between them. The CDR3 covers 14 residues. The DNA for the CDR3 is TGTGCCACCAGCAGAGAACAGGGAAGAAACACCATATATTTT. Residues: CATSREQGRNTIYF.